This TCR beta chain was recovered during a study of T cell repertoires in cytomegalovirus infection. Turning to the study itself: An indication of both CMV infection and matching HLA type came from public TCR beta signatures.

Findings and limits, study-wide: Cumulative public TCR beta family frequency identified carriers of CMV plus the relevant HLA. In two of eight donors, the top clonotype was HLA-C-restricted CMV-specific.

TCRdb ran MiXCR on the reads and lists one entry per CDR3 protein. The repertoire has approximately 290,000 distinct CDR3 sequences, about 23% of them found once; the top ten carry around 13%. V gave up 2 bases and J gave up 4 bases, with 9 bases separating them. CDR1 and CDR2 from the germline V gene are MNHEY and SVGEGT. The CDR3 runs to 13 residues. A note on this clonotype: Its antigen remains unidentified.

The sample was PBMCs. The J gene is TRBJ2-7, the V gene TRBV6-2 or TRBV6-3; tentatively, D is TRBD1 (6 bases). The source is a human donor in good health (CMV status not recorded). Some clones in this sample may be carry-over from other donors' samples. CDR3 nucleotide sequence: TGTGCCAGCAGTTACCGGACAGTTTACGAGCAGTACTTC. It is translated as CASSYRTVYEQYF.